These 21 T cell receptor beta chains came from one sample sequenced in a study of low-dose radiotherapy and immunotherapy resistance in tumors. The time point is: after trial treatment. Sample treatment: LDRT plus nivolumab, ipilimumab, low-dose cyclophosphamide and aspirin (RACIN trial). Both TCRalpha and TCRbeta chains were reverse transcribed with V-gene-specific primers. The TCRs were subjected to amplification over about 19 PCR cycles employing a constant-region primer in conjunction with a V-primer adapter. Each CDR3 protein is one row after TCRdb ran MiXCR on the reads. The data hold about 84,000 distinct CDR3 sequences, with less than 20% observed a single time. The starting material was PBMCs, obtained after low-dose radiotherapy plus immunotherapy. All receptors derive from a male donor with prostate cancer.

Remarks on this clonotype: Being one base from a much bigger clone, this may be a read error. The chain uses TRBV7-6 and TRBJ2-7; D gene uncertain. V lost 1 base and J lost 6, with 7 bases in between. Looked up from germline, CDR1 is SGHVS and CDR2 is FNYEAQ. This CDR3 has 12 residues. The CDR3 DNA follows: TGTGCCAGCAGCTTAGAAGGGATCGAGCAGTACTTC. It encodes CASSLEGIEQYF.

This clonotype was recorded at least ten times. This chain connects TRBV19 to TRBJ1-1, with D possibly being TRBD1 (5 bases). CDR3 size: 15 residues. Germline values: CDR1 LNHDA, CDR2 SQIVND (reference sequence). Trimming shortened V by 3 bases and J by 4 bases, and 15 bases separated the two germline ends. CDR3 sequence reads: CASSIPGPGGTEAFF. The CDR3 nucleotides are TGTGCCAGTAGTATCCCGGGGCCCGGCGGCACTGAAGCTTTCTTT. Filled out from reference TRBV19 and TRBJ1-1, the complete variable domain reads DGGITQSPKYLFRKEGQNVTLSCEQNLNHDAMYWYRQDPGQGLRLIYYSQIVNDFQKGDIAEGYSVSREKKESFPLTVTSAQKNPTAFYLCASSIPGPGGTEAFFGQGTRLTVV.

Ten or more counts support this clonotype. The genes are TRBV4-1 and TRBJ2-1; 14 bases fit TRBD2. Germline assignment: CDR1 MGHRA and CDR2 YSYEKL. The CDR3 has 14 amino acids. Germline trimming cut 3 bases from V and 10 bases from J; bases unmatched to any gene: 2. This CDR3 is CASSQGLAGEEQFF. Written as DNA, the CDR3 is TGCGCCAGCAGCCAGGGACTAGCGGGAGAGGAGCAGTTCTTC.

This clonotype has a count of ten or more. V gene TRBV2 combines with J gene TRBJ1-2; D is unclear. The V end lost 2 bases, the J end lost 2 bases, and 9 bases lay between the germline ends. Germline V gives CDR1 SNHLY, CDR2 FYNNEI. The CDR3 extends over 14 amino acids. The CDR3 nucleotides are TGTGCCAGCAGTGAACGGTCGGGGAACTATGGCTACACCTTC. Its translation: CASSERSGNYGYTF.

This clonotype was detected many times. The chain employs TRBV7-2 and TRBJ2-2, with D possibly being TRBD1 (6 bases). From germline, CDR1 is SGHTA and CDR2 FQGNSA. Trimming stripped 2 bases from V and 0 bases from J, with 10 bases between. The CDR3 contains 16 residues. In DNA form, the CDR3 reads TGTGCCAGCAGCTTATCAACAGGGACGAACACCGGGGAGCTGTTTTTT. Its protein product is CASSLSTGTNTGELFF.

This clonotype occurred many times. The chain recombines TRBV29-1 with TRBJ1-5; maybe TRBD1 (6 bases). V was pared by 2 bases and J by 5 bases, with 10 bases between. Germline lookup yields CDR1 SQVTM and CDR2 ANQGSEA. The CDR3 contains 13 residues. For the CDR3, the DNA is TGCAGCGTTGAAACAGGGTTCGATCAGCCCCAGCATTTT. Its protein is CSVETGFDQPQHF.

Points on this clonotype: One base away lies a much larger clone, so this may be a sequencing read error. This chain links TRBV27 with TRBJ1-1; D is undetermined. CDR1 and CDR2 from the germline V gene are MNHEY and SMNVEV (reference sequence). The CDR3 has 16 residues. The CDR3 here is CTSSPRLRQTNTEAFF. As DNA, the CDR3 is TGTACCAGCAGTCCCCGTCTGAGGCAGACGAACACTGAAGCTTTCTTT.

This clonotype was recorded many times. The chain couples TRBV20-1 to TRBJ2-4; 11 bases are shared with TRBD2. CDR1 is DFQATT and CDR2 is SNEGSKA in the germline V gene (reference sequence). The ends lost 3 bases at V and 6 bases at J; junction bases unmatched: 10. CDR3 length equals 16 residues. The CDR3 DNA follows: TGCAGTGCTAGCGGCGCTCAACTAGCGGGAGTAAACATTCAGTACTTC. Residues: CSASGAQLAGVNIQYF.

In its sample, this clonotype was seen many times. The chain uses TRBV29-1 and TRBJ2-1, with TRBD2 matching 12 bases. The CDR3 runs 15 residues. Germline CDR1 is SQVTM and CDR2 is ANQGSEA. V was clipped by 4 bases and J by 9 bases; unmatched bases: 10. CDR3 DNA sequence: TGCAGCGTTGGCTCGCTAGCGGGAGGGCCGAGTGAGCAGTTCTTC. It yields the protein CSVGSLAGGPSEQFF.

This clonotype was seen ten or more times. The CDR3 reads CASSLSGIAKNIQYF. The CDR3, as DNA: TGTGCCAGCAGCCTGAGCGGGATAGCCAAAAACATTCAGTACTTC. This chain uses TRBV11-2 with TRBJ2-4; 7 positions match TRBD2. CDR3 length: 15 residues. Germline V gene lookup returns CDR1 SGHAT and CDR2 FQNNGV. The J segment lost 0 bases and the V segment lost 5 bases, leaving 4 bases of the junction unmatched.

At least ten counts were recorded for this clonotype. V is TRBV28 and J is TRBJ2-4; 8 positions agree with TRBD2. CDR1 is MDHEN, CDR2 SYDVKM, per germline. The length of the CDR3 is 12 residues. With 10 bases clipped from V and 7 bases from J, the junction kept 6 bases outside the gene matches. CDR3 sequence reads: CATGLERNIQYF. The DNA of the CDR3 is TGTGCCACGGGACTAGAACGGAACATTCAGTACTTC.

Concerning this clonotype: The junction and the germline gene differ at one end; a read error may be behind it. The chain uses TRBV13 and TRBJ2-7, with a possible D match to TRBD1 (5 bases). This CDR3 contains 14 residues. Germline loops: CDR1 PRHDT, CDR2 FYEKMQ (reference sequence). DNA of the CDR3: TGTGCCAGCAGCCTAGGGGTGACGCTCCTCGAGCAGTACTTC. Its protein is CASSLGVTLLEQYF.

This clonotype was counted ten times or more. The chain links TRBV18 to TRBJ2-7; D is perhaps TRBD2 (6 bases). Looked up from germline, CDR1 is KGHSH and CDR2 is LQKENI. The CDR3 is made up of 15 amino acids. With 0 bases removed from V and 7 bases from J, the gap between germline ends came to 16 bases. The CDR3 nucleotides are TGTGCCAGCTCACCACCGGGGACTGTACGTGTTGAGCAGTACTTC. Translated: CASSPPGTVRVEQYF.

This clonotype was observed many times. The chain employs TRBV19 and TRBJ1-5; a possible D gene is TRBD1 (6 bases). The V gene lost 5 bases and the J gene lost 0 bases, with 23 bases spanning the gap. The CDR3 runs to 19 residues. Germline CDR1 LNHDA, CDR2 SQIVND (reference sequence). CDR3 in DNA: TGTGCCAGTAGTGGCTCCAAGGGGGACCTATTCGGTAGCAATCAGCCCCAGCATTTT. It is translated as CASSGSKGDLFGSNQPQHF. Variable domain in full (rest from reference TRBV19 and TRBJ1-5): DGGITQSPKYLFRKEGQNVTLSCEQNLNHDAMYWYRQDPGQGLRLIYYSQIVNDFQKGDIAEGYSVSREKKESFPLTVTSAQKNPTAFYLCASSGSKGDLFGSNQPQHFGDGTRLSIL.

This clonotype was detected many times. The chain joins TRBV5-4 to TRBJ2-7; 9 bases align to TRBD1. The CDR3 is 14 amino acids. Germline CDR1 and CDR2: SGHNT and YYREEE (reference sequence). The ends lost 3 bases at V and 3 bases at J; junction bases unmatched: 4. The CDR3 sequence: CASSSRDRDYEQYF. Written as DNA, the CDR3 is TGTGCCAGCAGCTCCCGGGACAGGGACTACGAGCAGTACTTC. The complete variable domain, with remaining parts taken from reference TRBV5-4 and TRBJ2-7, reads ETGVTQSPTHLIKTRGQQVTLRCSSQSGHNTVSWYQQALGQGPQFIFQYYREEENGRGNFPPRFSGLQFPNYSSELNVNALELDDSALYLCASSSRDRDYEQYFGPGTRLTVT.

The sample holds a few counts of this clonotype. The chain employs TRBV18 and TRBJ2-5, with D unclear. The CDR3 runs to 15 residues. From germline, CDR1 is KGHSH and CDR2 LQKENI. V was pared by 2 bases and J by 0 bases, with 10 bases between. For the CDR3, the DNA is TGTGCCAGCTCACCAAACGCCGCGTACCAAGAGACCCAGTACTTC. This sequence encodes CASSPNAAYQETQYF.

This clonotype was picked up many times. The chain links TRBV29-1 to TRBJ2-5; possibly TRBD2 for D (6 bases). The CDR3 runs to 11 residues. Between the trimmed V and J ends, which lost 6 bases and 14 bases, there was a span of 19 bases. Germline assignment: CDR1 SQVTM and CDR2 ANQGSEA. The CDR3 DNA reads as TGCAGCGTCGTGAGCGACGGAGGGGCCTACTTC. Translation gives CSVVSDGGAYF.

This clonotype was counted ten times or more. This chain joins TRBV12-3 or TRBV12-4 and TRBJ2-3; D not resolved. The CDR3 extends over 14 amino acids. V lost 5 bases and J lost 0, with 9 bases in between. The CDR3 spells CASSLGSSTDTQYF. The CDR3, as DNA: TGTGCCAGCAGTCTAGGTTCTAGCACAGATACGCAGTATTTT.

The chain employs TRBV27 and TRBJ1-5, with unresolved D. The CDR3 covers 13 residues. V was pared by 7 bases and J by 2 bases, with 9 bases between. The germline gives CDR1 MNHEY, CDR2 SMNVEV (reference sequence). Here the CDR3 reads CASKVGGNQPQHF. The CDR3 nucleotides are TGTGCCAGCAAAGTCGGGGGCAATCAGCCCCAGCATTTT.

In its sample, this clonotype was seen many times. The rearrangement links TRBV7-9 to TRBJ1-5; D might be TRBD1 (5 bases). Germline CDR1 SEHNR, CDR2 FQNEAQ (reference sequence). The CDR3 consists of 15 residues. V was trimmed by 5 bases and J by 4 bases, leaving 15 bases between them. The CDR3 nucleotides read TGTGCCAGCAGCCCGGGGGGGGAGGGGAATCAGCCCCAGCATTTT. Translating it yields CASSPGGEGNQPQHF.

This clonotype was recorded only once. This probably arose from a read error, given a far larger clone one base away. The rearrangement links TRBV28 to TRBJ2-1; TRBD1 aligns across 10 bases. This CDR3 is 14 amino acids long. CDR1 MDHEN and CDR2 SYDVKM come from the germline V gene. J was trimmed by 10 bases and V by 3 bases; bases with no gene match: 6. In nucleotides, the CDR3 is TGTGCCAGCAGTTTCGACAGGGGGCGGTACGAGCAGTTCTTC. Amino acids: CASSFDRGRYEQFF.